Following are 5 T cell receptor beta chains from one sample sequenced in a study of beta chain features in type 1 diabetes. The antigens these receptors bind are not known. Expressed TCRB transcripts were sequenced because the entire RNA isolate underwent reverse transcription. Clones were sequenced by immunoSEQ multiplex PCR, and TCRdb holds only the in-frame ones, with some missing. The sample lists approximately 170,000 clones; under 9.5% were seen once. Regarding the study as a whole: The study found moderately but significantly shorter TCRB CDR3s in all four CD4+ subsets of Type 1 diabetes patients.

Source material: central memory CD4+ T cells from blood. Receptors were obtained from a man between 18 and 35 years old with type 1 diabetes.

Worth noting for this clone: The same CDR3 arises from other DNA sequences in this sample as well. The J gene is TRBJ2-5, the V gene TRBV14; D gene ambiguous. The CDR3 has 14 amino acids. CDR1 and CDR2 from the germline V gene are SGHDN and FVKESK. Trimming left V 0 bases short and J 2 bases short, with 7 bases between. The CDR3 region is CASSQEYSQETQYF. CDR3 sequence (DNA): TGTGCCAGCAGCCAAGAATACAGTCAAGAGACCCAGTACTTC.

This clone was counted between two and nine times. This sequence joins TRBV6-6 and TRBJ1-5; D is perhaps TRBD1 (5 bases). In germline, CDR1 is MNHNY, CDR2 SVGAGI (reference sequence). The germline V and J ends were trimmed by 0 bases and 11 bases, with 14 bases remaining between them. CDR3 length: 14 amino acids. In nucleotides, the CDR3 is TGTGCCAGCAGTTACTCCTTAGGGAAGACAGCCCAGCATTTT. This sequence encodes CASSYSLGKTAQHF.

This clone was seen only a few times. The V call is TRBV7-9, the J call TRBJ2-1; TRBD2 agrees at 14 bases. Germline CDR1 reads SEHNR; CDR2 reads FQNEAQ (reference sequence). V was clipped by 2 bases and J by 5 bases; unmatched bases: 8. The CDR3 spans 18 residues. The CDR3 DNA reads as TGTGCCAGCAGCTTAAAGGGGACTAGCGGGGGAACCGACAATGAGCAGTTCTTC. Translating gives CASSLKGTSGGTDNEQFF.

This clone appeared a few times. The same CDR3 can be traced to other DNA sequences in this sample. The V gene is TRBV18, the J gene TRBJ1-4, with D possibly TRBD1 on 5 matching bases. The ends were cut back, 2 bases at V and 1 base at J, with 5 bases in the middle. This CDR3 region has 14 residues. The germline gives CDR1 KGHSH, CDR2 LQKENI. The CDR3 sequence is CASSPRGTNEKLFF. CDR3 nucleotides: TGTGCCAGCTCACCAAGGGGAACTAATGAAAAACTGTTTTTT.

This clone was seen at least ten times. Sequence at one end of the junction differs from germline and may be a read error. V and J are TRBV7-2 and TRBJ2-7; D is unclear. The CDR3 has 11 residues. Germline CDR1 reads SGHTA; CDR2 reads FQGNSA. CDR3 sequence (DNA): TGTGCCAGCAGCTTAGGAACCGGTACGAACTTC. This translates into CASSLGTGTNF. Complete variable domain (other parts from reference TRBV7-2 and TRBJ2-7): GAGVSQSPSNKVTEKGKDVELRCDPISGHTALYWYRQSLGQGLEFLIYFQGNSAPDKSGLPSDRFSAERTGGSVSTLTIQRTQQEDSAVYLCASSLGTGTNFGPGTRLTVT.